This T cell receptor (beta chain) was recorded in a study of cytomegalovirus exposure and HLA in healthy donors. At the level of the study: Approximately 81% of a few hundred genotyped donors fell in the Caucasian-associated ancestry cluster.

Primers included in the PCR were 60 Vbeta and 13 Jbeta primers. Profiling relied on immunoSEQ multiplex PCR, and the TCRdb table lists in-frame clones only, not all of them. The sample records 70,000 to 100,000 clones, about 80% being singletons. The sequence came from a woman aged 45-65 years in good health and CMV-seropositive. Source material: PBMCs.

The CDR3 is CASRKEGWGTEAFF. The DNA for the CDR3 is TGTGCCAGCAGAAAAGAGGGATGGGGCACTGAAGCTTTCTTT. The genes are TRBV27 and TRBJ1-1; D uncertain. Germline V gene sequence: CDR1 MNHEY, CDR2 SMNVEV (reference sequence). The CDR3 has 14 residues. The V gene lost 6 bases and the J gene lost 4 bases, with 15 bases spanning the gap.